The 19 T cell receptor beta chains below come from one sample, sequenced in a study of cytomegalovirus exposure and HLA in healthy donors. The PCR made use of 60 Vbeta and 13 Jbeta primers. Some clones are missing from TCRdb's copy, which holds only in-frame ones; the method was immunoSEQ multiplex PCR. The sample includes around 130,000 clones, approximately 80% of them seen just once. Source material: PBMCs. These receptors all stem from a woman aged 18 to 35 in good health and CMV-seronegative.

The rearrangement joins TRBV18 to TRBJ1-1; 8 bases line up with TRBD1. Germline CDR1 and CDR2: KGHSH and LQKENI. Trimming took 3 bases from V and 3 from J; bases not matched to a gene: 6. The CDR3 length is 15 residues. DNA of the CDR3: TGTGCCAGCTCACCGACAGGGGCTTTGGACACTGAAGCTTTCTTT. It yields the protein CASSPTGALDTEAFF. The full variable domain, rest sourced from reference TRBV18 and TRBJ1-1, is NAGVMQNPRHLVRRRGQEARLRCSPMKGHSHVYWYRQLPEEGLKFMVYLQKENIIDESGMPKERFSAEFPKEGPSILRIQQVVRGDSAAYFCASSPTGALDTEAFFGQGTRLTVV.

This rearrangement joins TRBV19 to TRBJ2-7; 8 bases line up with TRBD1. Trimming at V came to 5 bases and at J to 6 bases, leaving 6 bases not matched to a gene. Germline loops: CDR1 LNHDA, CDR2 SQIVND (reference sequence). This CDR3 region has 13 residues. The CDR3 DNA is TGTGCCAGTAGTCTGACAGGGGCGGGCGAGCAGTACTTC. It encodes CASSLTGAGEQYF.

The V and J genes are TRBV6-4 and TRBJ1-1; a possible D gene is TRBD1 (5 bases). V lost 3 bases, J lost 1 base, and 12 bases lay in between. Germline CDR1 and CDR2: MRHNA and SNTAGT. The CDR3 contains 15 residues. The CDR3 nucleotides read TGTGCCAGCAGTGATGGGCGGGGGAAGAACACTGAAGCTTTCTTT. Its translation is CASSDGRGKNTEAFF.

This clone was seen once. This chain connects TRBV6-4 to TRBJ1-1, with D possibly TRBD1 on 6 matching bases. The germline V and J ends were trimmed by 6 bases and 4 bases, with 15 bases remaining between them. The CDR3 totals 14 residues. CDR1 is MRHNA and CDR2 is SNTAGT in the germline V gene. CDR3: CASSEQGGSTEAFF. DNA of the CDR3: TGTGCCAGCAGCGAACAGGGCGGGAGCACTGAAGCTTTCTTT.

The chain is built from TRBV10-2 and TRBJ1-2; TRBD1 matches 8 bases. Looked up from germline, CDR1 is WSHSY and CDR2 is SAAADI. Trimming cost V 7 bases and J 6 bases; bases outside gene matches: 10. The CDR3 loop spans 14 amino acids. This CDR3 reads CASTLTDREDGYTF. The CDR3 nucleotides read TGCGCCAGCACCCTTACGGACAGGGAGGATGGCTACACCTTC.

The CDR3 protein is CASSSTRTSGRGPDTQYF. In nucleotides, the CDR3 is TGTGCCAGCAGCTCCACAAGGACTAGCGGGAGGGGACCAGATACGCAGTATTTT. The genes are TRBV7-7 and TRBJ2-3; 15 positions agree with TRBD2. The junction had 9 bases not matched to a gene; V was cut back by 4 bases and J by 4 bases. The CDR3 has 18 residues. The germline gives CDR1 SSHAT, CDR2 FNYEAQ (reference sequence). The full variable domain, rest sourced from reference TRBV7-7 and TRBJ2-3, is GAGVSQSPRYKVTKRGQDVTLRCDPISSHATLYWYQQALGQGPEFLTYFNYEAQPDKSGLPSDRFSAERPEGSISTLTIQRTEQRDSAMYRCASSSTRTSGRGPDTQYFGPGTRLTVL.

V is TRBV7-2 and J is TRBJ1-5, with 7 positions matching TRBD1. The J segment lost 3 bases and the V segment lost 2 bases, leaving 1 base of the junction unmatched. This CDR3 region has 14 residues. Germline lookup yields CDR1 SGHTA and CDR2 FQGNSA. This chain's CDR3 is CASSLKGANQPQHF. CDR3 nucleotides: TGTGCCAGCAGCTTAAAGGGGGCCAATCAGCCCCAGCATTTT.

J is TRBJ2-7 and V is TRBV5-1, with TRBD1 identical over 7 bases. Germline-derived CDR1 and CDR2 are SGHRS and YFSETQ. The CDR3 is 14 amino acids. V gave up 4 bases and J gave up 0 bases; unmatched junction bases: 4. The CDR3 DNA is TGCGCCAGCAGCACCCGGGACAGCTCCTACGAGCAGTACTTC. This translates into CASSTRDSSYEQYF. The full variable domain, rest sourced from reference TRBV5-1 and TRBJ2-7, is KAGVTQTPRYLIKTRGQQVTLSCSPISGHRSVSWYQQTPGQGLQFLFEYFSETQRNKGNFPGRFSGRQFSNSRSEMNVSTLELGDSALYLCASSTRDSSYEQYFGPGTRLTVT.

CDR3 loop: CASSLDLQGGDNTEAFF. The CDR3 coding sequence is TGTGCCAGCAGCTTAGATTTACAGGGGGGGGATAACACTGAAGCTTTCTTT. The rearrangement joins TRBV7-6 to TRBJ1-1, with 8 bases that match TRBD1. The CDR3 length is 17 residues. Trimming cost V 1 base and J 2 bases; bases outside gene matches: 9. Germline V gene data show CDR1 as SGHVS and CDR2 as FNYEAQ.

V usage is TRBV5-4 and J usage is TRBJ1-1; TRBD1 matches 8 bases. CDR3 size: 17 residues. Germline loops: CDR1 SGHNT, CDR2 YYREEE (reference sequence). V lost 2 bases and J lost 4; bases outside the gene matches: 13. The CDR3 sequence is CASSLSQGAGLITEAFF. The CDR3 DNA is TGTGCCAGCAGCTTATCCCAGGGGGCCGGTTTGATCACTGAAGCTTTCTTT. Together with reference TRBV5-4 and TRBJ1-1, the CDR3 gives the full variable domain: ETGVTQSPTHLIKTRGQQVTLRCSSQSGHNTVSWYQQALGQGPQFIFQYYREEENGRGNFPPRFSGLQFPNYSSELNVNALELDDSALYLCASSLSQGAGLITEAFFGQGTRLTVV.

The table lists this clone with a few counts. This chain links TRBV2 with TRBJ2-1; D possibly corresponds to TRBD1 (5 bases). V was cut by 6 bases and J by 4 bases, with 19 bases left in between. The germline CDR1 and CDR2 sequences are SNHLY and FYNNEI. CDR3 length: 16 residues. The chain's CDR3 is CASRSKIQGIYNEQFF. The CDR3, as DNA: TGTGCCAGCAGGTCAAAGATCCAGGGTATTTACAATGAGCAGTTCTTC.

This chain links TRBV10-2 with TRBJ1-6; TRBD1 matches at 10 bases. CDR3 length equals 14 residues. V dropped 5 bases and J dropped 9; count of bases not matched to a gene: 4. The germline CDR1 and CDR2 sequences are WSHSY and SAAADI. CDR3 loop: CASSPTGGSSPLHF. CDR3 coding DNA: TGCGCCAGCAGTCCGACAGGGGGCAGTTCACCCCTCCACTTT.

J is TRBJ2-7 and V is TRBV10-1, with TRBD1 matching over 9 bases. Germline values: CDR1 WNHNN, CDR2 SYGVQD (reference sequence). This CDR3 comprises 16 residues. The DNA of the CDR3 is TGCGTAGCTCCCAGACAGGGGGAGTTGGGGCTCTACGAGCAGTACTTC. It codes for CVAPRQGELGLYEQYF.

The chain carries TRBV9 and TRBJ1-2; tentative D call: TRBD1 (6 bases). The CDR3 totals 15 residues. Germline V gene sequence: CDR1 SGDLS, CDR2 YYNGEE. V was trimmed by 0 bases and J by 6 bases, leaving 15 bases between them. CDR3 protein: CASSVGLGGWDGYTF. CDR3 in DNA: TGTGCCAGCAGCGTAGGGTTAGGGGGATGGGATGGCTACACCTTC.

V usage is TRBV10-3 and J usage is TRBJ1-4; 7 bases line up with TRBD1. With 10 bases clipped from V and 6 bases from J, the junction kept 8 bases outside the gene matches. The germline gives CDR1 ENHRY, CDR2 SYGVKD. The CDR3 extends over 13 amino acids. CDR3: CATSGTAYEKLFF. CDR3 nucleotides: TGTGCCACCTCCGGGACAGCCTATGAAAAACTGTTTTTT.

CDR3 region: CASSASGDTIYF. In DNA form, the CDR3 reads TGTGCCAGCAGCGCCAGCGGGGACACCATATATTTT. The genes are TRBV7-9 and TRBJ1-3, with D uncertain. The V gene's germline CDR1 is SEHNR and CDR2 FQNEAQ (reference sequence). The CDR3 has 12 residues. Trimming took 5 bases from V and 8 from J, leaving 10 bases between them.

This clone was counted a few times. The rearrangement joins TRBV4-2 to TRBJ2-5; 10 bases match TRBD2. The germline CDR1 and CDR2 sequences are LGHNA and YNFKEQ. This CDR3 region has 16 residues. Trimming at V came to 6 bases and at J to 3 bases, leaving 10 bases not matched to a gene. The CDR3 protein is CASRLTGTSEEETQYF. The CDR3 DNA follows: TGTGCCAGCAGGCTCACCGGGACTAGCGAGGAAGAGACCCAGTACTTC.

The table lists this clone with a few counts. The chain carries TRBV5-1 and TRBJ2-5; weak D call: TRBD1 (6 bases). Germline V gives CDR1 SGHRS, CDR2 YFSETQ. This CDR3 comprises 14 residues. V was cut by 1 base and J by 4 bases, with 11 bases left in between. The CDR3 protein is CASSLWGQGETQYF. In nucleotides, the CDR3 is TGCGCCAGCAGCTTGTGGGGGCAGGGAGAGACCCAGTACTTC.

Comment on this clone: Sequence at one end of the junction differs from germline and may be a read error. The chain couples TRBV27 to TRBJ2-7; unclear D gene. This CDR3 has 15 residues. CDR1 and CDR2 (germline): MNHEY, SMNVEV (reference sequence). Here the CDR3 reads CASSLVTGSNYEQYF. DNA for the CDR3: TGCGCCAGCAGTTTAGTAACGGGTTCTAACTACGAGCAGTACTTC.